This T cell receptor (beta chain) emerged from a study of T cells in localized non-small cell lung cancer (dated by TCRdb to the early 2020s). For context, the study as a whole: The study analyzed T cell repertoires of 200 to 250 early-stage NSCLC patients, comparing tumors and uninvolved tumor-adjacent lungs. The cohort was made up of under 250 treatment-naive NSCLC patients whose localized lung tumors had been resected. The mean age of the NSCLC patients was 50 to 85 years, with about 120 men and 100 to 110 women.

At diagnosis, tumor, uninvolved tumor-adjacent lung and peripheral blood were collected and then preserved as a mix of FFPE and fresh-frozen material. For TCR repertoire profiling, blood samples were analyzed as peripheral blood mononuclear cells. TCR beta CDR3 regions were sequenced from DNA using the immunoSEQ Assay. Processing in the source paper ran as follows. To compute T cell density, TCR beta template counts were normalized to usable DNA, which was estimated by amplifying housekeeping genes. Using the preseqR package, richness was estimated by extrapolating to 120,000 templates for tissue samples and 400,000 templates for PBMC samples. Clonality was calculated as one minus Pielou's evenness. Differential abundance testing on productive amino-acid clonotypes, with a minimum total count of 5 and an alpha of 0.1, was used to identify tissue-enriched TCRs. Repertoire overlap between compartments was quantified with the Jaccard Index and Morisita Overlap Index. GLIPH clustered TCR beta CDR3s with public tetramer-defined viral CDR3s; viral motifs required at least three viral sequences plus V-gene enrichment. TCRdb re-hosts the immuneACCESS table, in-frame sequences only. Its copies lack some clones; in the studies checked, an unresolved V gene accounts for under half of them, and the cause for the rest is not known. The V and J calls and clone size were taken over from that table, and D and trimming were inferred from the DNA. The sample table contains 8,500 to 13,000 clones; only one count was recorded for approximately 84% of them. 7.5% to 10% of the sample comes from the top ten.

Results and caveats for the whole study, not just this receptor: Because multi-region tumor sequencing was not performed, intratumor heterogeneity could not be ruled out. Because the study design was exploratory, TCR variables were selected using unadjusted p-values without false-discovery rate correction. Longer overall survival was associated with higher blood T cell density, whereas shorter survival was associated with higher adjacent-lung clonality. The highest T cell clonality was observed in uninvolved tumor-adjacent lung, where clonality exceeded that of tumor, suggesting that antigenic responses were more focused in uninvolved tumor-adjacent lung. A median of roughly 58 of the top 100 tumor clones were detected in paired uninvolved adjacent lung, and around 30 of these tumor clones were also found among the top 100 clones of the paired uninvolved adjacent lung.

Comments on this clone: It lacks a known antigen. There are no base qualities to consult, and no much larger clone falls within one base.

Inclusive of the bounding cysteine and phenylalanine, the CDR3 is 18 residues long. Just the 54-base CDR3 DNA is kept, in frame starting at base 1. The CDR1 and CDR2 encoded by the germline V gene are LGHNA and YSLEER. A distance of 18 bases separates the germline ends of V and J, which lose 2 bases and 0 bases respectively. Here the sequenced sample was peripheral blood, taken before any cancer treatment. The TCR was taken from a male donor at least 60 years old with stage III lung adenocarcinoma. The chain is made from TRBV4-3 and TRBJ2-3; the D gene is possibly TRBD1 or TRBD2, with 6 bases matching each. The CDR3 in this case is CASSQSRGGGSSTDTQYF. In nucleotide form, the sequence is TGCGCCAGCAGCCAATCTCGAGGAGGGGGGTCTAGCACAGATACGCAGTATTTT.